A selection of T cell receptor beta chains follows, all from one sample in a study of shared clonotypes between healthy human individuals. This table comes from immunoSEQ multiplex PCR, and its TCRdb copy is limited to in-frame clones, with some not included. The table has almost 750,000 clones, approximately 77% seen once. Sample: memory CD4+ T cells sorted from blood. The receptors shown here come from a woman younger than 45 in good health. CDR3s include the opening cysteine and the closing phenylalanine or tryptophan. The D gene is left open where the match is weak. Clone size appears in some rows only: once, few, many, or a class for an expanded clone.

TRBJ2-5,TRBV7-2,TRBD2,many,CASSKSGVRILYQETQYF,TGTGCCAGCAGCAAAAGCGGGGTACGGATCTTGTACCAAGAGACCCAGTACTTC
TRBJ2-2,TRBV7-9,NA,NA,CASSSRRYSGTGELFF,TGTGCCAGCAGCTCCCGGAGGTATTCGGGCACCGGGGAGCTGTTTTTT
TRBJ2-6,TRBV5-1,NA,NA,CASSLGAASGANVLTF,TGCGCCAGCAGCTTGGGGGCAGCCTCTGGGGCCAACGTCCTGACTTTC
TRBJ2-2,TRBV7-2,TRBD1,NA,CASSPYRGSGTGELFF,TGTGCCAGCAGCCCATACAGGGGTTCTGGAACCGGGGAGCTGTTTTTT
TRBJ2-5,TRBV4-1,NA,NA,CASSQGPGQGQETQYF,TGCGCCAGCAGCCAAGGGCCGGGACAAGGGCAAGAGACCCAGTACTTC
TRBJ1-4,TRBV7-6,TRBD1,NA,CASSNGQGQEKLFF,TGTGCCAGCTCCAACGGACAGGGTCAAGAAAAACTGTTTTTT
TRBJ1-5,TRBV19,NA,NA,CASSDPGFQGSNQPQHF,TGTGCCAGTAGTGATCCTGGGTTTCAGGGATCAAATCAGCCCCAGCATTTT
TRBJ2-2,TRBV7-2,NA,once,CASSLTGELFF,TGTGCCAGCAGCTTAACCGGGGAGCTGTTTTTT
TRBJ2-2,TRBV5-4,NA,NA,CASSLEGRGGELFF,TGTGCCAGCAGCTTGGAGGGGCGGGGCGGGGAGCTGTTTTTT
TRBJ1-2,TRBV2,NA,NA,CASRTGTVYGYTF,TGTGCCAGCAGGACCGGGACGGTATATGGCTACACCTTC
TRBJ2-7,TRBV28,TRBD2,NA,CASSLTSGRRYEQYF,TGTGCCAGCAGTCTGACTAGCGGGAGGAGGTACGAGCAGTACTTC
TRBJ2-7,TRBV19,TRBD2,NA,CASGGTSGEEYEQYF,TGTGCCAGCGGTGGGACTAGCGGGGAGGAGTACGAGCAGTACTTC
TRBJ1-4,TRBV5-1,NA,NA,CASSRQDPGNEKLFF,TGCGCCAGCAGCCGGCAGGACCCTGGGAATGAAAAACTGTTTTTT
TRBJ1-5,TRBV19,NA,NA,CASSGTEDQPQHF,TGTGCCAGTAGTGGGACGGAAGATCAGCCCCAGCATTTT
TRBJ2-7,TRBV9,NA,NA,CASSRDPSSYEQYF,TGTGCCAGCAGCAGGGACCCCAGCTCCTACGAGCAGTACTTC
TRBJ2-5,TRBV18,NA,NA,CASSPGREETQYF,TGTGCCAGCTCCCCCGGACGAGAAGAGACCCAGTACTTC
TRBJ1-2,TRBV7-9,TRBD1,NA,CASSSTTGGLGYTF,TGTGCCAGCAGCTCAACCACAGGGGGACTTGGCTACACCTTC
TRBJ2-1,TRBV5-4,NA,NA,CASSINGNEQFF,TGTGCCAGCAGCATCAACGGGAATGAGCAGTTCTTC
TRBJ2-7,TRBV5-1,TRBD1,NA,CASSLGTGGLEQYF,TGCGCCAGCAGCTTGGGGACAGGGGGTTTGGAGCAGTACTTC
TRBJ2-1,TRBV5-1,TRBD2,NA,CASSQGGLAGANEQFF,TGCGCCAGCAGCCAAGGAGGGCTAGCGGGAGCCAATGAGCAGTTCTTC
TRBJ1-5,TRBV6-5,TRBD1,NA,CASSYLGQDNQPQHF,TGTGCCAGCAGTTACTTGGGACAGGACAATCAGCCCCAGCATTTT
TRBJ2-1,TRBV27,NA,few,CASSLRREGPEQFF,TGTGCCAGCAGTTTGCGGCGAGAGGGCCCTGAGCAGTTCTTC
TRBJ2-1,TRBV11-2,NA,NA,CASSAAGGTHSYNEQFF,TGTGCCAGCAGCGCTGCGGGCGGGACGCACTCCTACAATGAGCAGTTCTTC
TRBJ2-1,TRBV7-2,TRBD2,NA,CASSLLAGVTYNEQFF,TGTGCCAGCAGCTTACTAGCGGGAGTTACCTACAATGAGCAGTTCTTC
TRBJ2-5,TRBV28,NA,NA,CASSDGFSQETQYF,TGTGCCAGCAGTGATGGGTTTTCTCAAGAGACCCAGTACTTC
TRBJ1-2,TRBV19,TRBD1,NA,CASRRQGAGYTF,TGTGCCAGTAGGAGACAGGGTGCTGGCTACACCTTC
TRBJ1-2,TRBV19,NA,NA,CASSSGQYGYTF,TGTGCCAGTAGTAGCGGACAGTATGGCTACACCTTC
TRBJ1-5,TRBV21-1,NA,NA,CASSKVRTGGRSNQPQHF,TGTGCCAGCAGCAAAGTTCGTACGGGGGGTCGGAGCAATCAGCCCCAGCATTTT
TRBJ1-2,TRBV29-1,NA,NA,CSVERFYGYTF,TGCAGCGTTGAGAGATTCTATGGCTACACCTTC
TRBJ2-6,TRBV19,NA,NA,CASTPEHVYSGANVLTF,TGTGCCAGCACCCCGGAACACGTCTATTCTGGGGCCAACGTCCTGACTTTC
TRBJ2-5,TRBV27,NA,NA,CASRHGDPSLPQYF,TGTGCCAGCAGACATGGGGACCCCTCACTCCCCCAGTACTTC
TRBJ2-3,TRBV30,TRBD2,NA,CAWSVKGLASTDTQYF,TGTGCCTGGAGTGTAAAAGGACTAGCCTCCACAGATACGCAGTATTTT
TRBJ2-7,TRBV27,TRBD1,NA,CASSTLSRGLRHEQYF,TGTGCCAGCAGTACCTTATCCAGGGGGCTCAGGCATGAGCAGTACTTC
TRBJ1-1,TRBV6-5,NA,NA,CASWEQGTGTEAFF,TGTGCCAGCTGGGAACAGGGAACGGGCACTGAAGCTTTCTTT
TRBJ1-3,TRBV30,NA,NA,CACEGRGGNTIYF,TGTGCCTGCGAGGGGAGGGGTGGAAACACCATATATTTT
TRBJ2-1,TRBV14,TRBD1,NA,CASSQIIGQGKYNEQFF,TGTGCCAGCAGCCAAATCATAGGACAGGGGAAATACAATGAGCAGTTCTTC
TRBJ1-4,TRBV6-6,TRBD1,NA,CASSRDRGEKLFF,TGTGCCAGCAGCCGGGACAGAGGGGAAAAACTGTTTTTT
TRBJ1-2,TRBV19,NA,NA,CASSIDRQVGYTF,TGTGCCAGTAGTATAGATAGACAGGTTGGCTACACCTTC
TRBJ1-5,TRBV30,NA,NA,CAWSVSGDQPQHF,TGTGCCTGGAGTGTTTCTGGGGATCAGCCCCAGCATTTT
TRBJ2-7,TRBV4-1,NA,few,CASSPTRLGRYEQYF,TGCGCCAGCAGCCCGACGAGACTAGGGCGGTACGAGCAGTACTTC
TRBJ1-2,TRBV5-4,NA,few,CASSLGAGGYTF,TGTGCCAGCAGCTTGGGAGCTGGTGGCTACACCTTC
TRBJ2-1,TRBV11-3,NA,NA,CASSLVAGSSYNEQFF,TGTGCCAGCAGCTTAGTTGCGGGGAGCTCCTACAATGAGCAGTTCTTC
TRBJ2-3,TRBV12-5,TRBD2,once,CASGLGLAGVADTQYF,TGTGCTAGTGGTTTGGGTCTAGCGGGAGTCGCAGATACGCAGTATTTT
TRBJ1-1,TRBV7-9,NA,NA,CASRLKDGGNTEAFF,TGTGCCAGCAGGCTTAAAGACGGGGGCAACACTGAAGCTTTCTTT